This record concerns one T cell receptor beta chain sequence. Antigen specificity is unknown. The CDR3 spans 15 residues. Germline CDR1 reads SGHVS; CDR2 reads FNYEAQ. The junction had 8 bases not matched to a gene; V was cut back by 2 bases and J by 6 bases. Libraries were prepared by immunoSEQ multiplex PCR; TCRdb keeps only in-frame clonotypes and omits some of them. The data hold tens of thousands of clones, with approximately 96% observed a single time. This specimen comes from a study of cytomegalovirus exposure and HLA in healthy donors. Study at large: The platform used for the roughly 130 validation repertoires matched that of the roughly 720 first-cohort repertoires, a later analysis reported.

Broader study findings: TCR beta chains numbering 150 to 200 were designated cytomegalovirus-associated.

The TCR comes from a young man in good health and CMV-seropositive. What was sequenced was PBMCs. The chain is built from TRBV7-6 and TRBJ1-1; 8 nucleotides match TRBD1. The CDR3 is CASSLSLPGQAEAFF. CDR3 in DNA: TGTGCCAGCAGCTTAAGCCTACCGGGACAGGCTGAAGCTTTCTTT.